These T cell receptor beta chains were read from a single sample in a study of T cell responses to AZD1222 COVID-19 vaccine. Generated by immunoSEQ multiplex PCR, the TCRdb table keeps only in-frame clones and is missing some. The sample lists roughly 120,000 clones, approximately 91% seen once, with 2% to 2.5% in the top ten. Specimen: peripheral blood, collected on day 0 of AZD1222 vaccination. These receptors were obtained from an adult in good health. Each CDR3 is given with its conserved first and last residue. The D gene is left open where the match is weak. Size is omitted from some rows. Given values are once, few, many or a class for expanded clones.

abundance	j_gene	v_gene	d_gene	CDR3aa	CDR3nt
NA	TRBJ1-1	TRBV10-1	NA	CASSARAGTEAFF	TGCGCCAGCAGTGCCAGGGCAGGCACTGAAGCTTTCTTT
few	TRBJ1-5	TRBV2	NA	CASSDSHSNQPQHF	TGTGCCAGCAGTGACAGCCATAGCAATCAGCCCCAGCATTTT
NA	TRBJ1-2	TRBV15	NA	CATSRDTGYLGYTF	TGTGCCACCAGCAGAGATACAGGTTACCTCGGCTACACCTTC
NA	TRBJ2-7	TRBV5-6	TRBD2	CASSSSGRVGYEQYF	TGTGCCAGCAGCTCGAGCGGGAGGGTCGGCTACGAGCAGTACTTC
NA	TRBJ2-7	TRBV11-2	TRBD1	CASSPETGPVYEQYF	TGTGCCAGCAGTCCTGAGACAGGGCCAGTATACGAGCAGTACTTC
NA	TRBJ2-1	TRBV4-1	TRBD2	CASSRLAAGPHNEQFF	TGCGCCAGCAGCCGGCTAGCGGCAGGGCCCCACAATGAGCAGTTCTTC
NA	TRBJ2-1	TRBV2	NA	CASRHYDAWELDVWGNEQFF	TGTGCCAGCAGACACTACGACGCATGGGAGCTCGACGTTTGGGGCAATGAGCAGTTCTTC
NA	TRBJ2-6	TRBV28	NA	CASSVPGPFSGANVLTF	TGTGCCAGCAGCGTCCCGGGACCGTTTTCTGGGGCCAACGTCCTGACTTTC
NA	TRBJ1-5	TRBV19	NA	CASSIWGRQSNQPQHF	TGTGCCAGTAGTATTTGGGGACGTCAGAGCAATCAGCCCCAGCATTTT
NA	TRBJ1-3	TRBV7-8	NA	CASSLLPGRSGNTIYF	TGTGCCAGCAGCTTACTGCCAGGACGGTCTGGAAACACCATATATTTT
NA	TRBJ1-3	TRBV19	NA	CASSASRGSSGNTIYF	TGTGCCAGTAGTGCCTCGAGGGGAAGCTCTGGAAACACCATATATTTT
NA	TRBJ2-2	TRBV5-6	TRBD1	CASVQGAGELFF	TGTGCCAGCGTCCAGGGGGCCGGGGAGCTGTTTTTT
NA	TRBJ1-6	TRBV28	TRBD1	CASISQGGVEPLHF	TGTGCCAGCATTTCACAGGGGGGGGTTGAACCCCTCCACTTT
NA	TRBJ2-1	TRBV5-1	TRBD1	CASSLPSGGYNEQFF	TGCGCCAGCAGCTTACCATCAGGGGGATACAATGAGCAGTTCTTC
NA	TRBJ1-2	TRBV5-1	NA	CASSLEGDRGYTF	TGCGCCAGCAGCTTAGAGGGAGATCGGGGCTACACCTTC
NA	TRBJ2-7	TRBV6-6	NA	CASTGQESYEQYF	TGTGCCAGCACCGGCCAGGAATCCTACGAGCAGTACTTC
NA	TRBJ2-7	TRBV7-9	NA	CASSPPLRGVEQYF	TGTGCCAGCAGCCCCCCCCTCCGTGGTGTCGAGCAGTACTTC
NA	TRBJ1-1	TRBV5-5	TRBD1	CASSLYIGQGNTEAFF	TGTGCCAGCAGCTTGTATATAGGACAGGGGAACACTGAAGCTTTCTTT
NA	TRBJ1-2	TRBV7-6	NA	CASSLVVGDNYGYTF	TGTGCCAGCAGCTTAGTGGTAGGGGACAACTATGGCTACACCTTC
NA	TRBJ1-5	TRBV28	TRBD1	CAIERDRGGGGNQPQHF	TGTGCCATCGAACGGGACAGGGGCGGTGGAGGCAATCAGCCCCAGCATTTT
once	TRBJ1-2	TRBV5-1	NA	CASSLSSNYGYTF	TGCGCCAGCAGCTTGTCCAGTAACTATGGCTACACCTTC
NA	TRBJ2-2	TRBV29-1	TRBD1	CSVERTGGGGELFF	TGCAGCGTAGAGAGGACAGGCGGAGGAGGGGAGCTGTTTTTT
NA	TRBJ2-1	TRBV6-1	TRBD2	CASSELAGAYNEQFF	TGTGCCAGCAGTGAACTGGCGGGGGCCTACAATGAGCAGTTCTTC
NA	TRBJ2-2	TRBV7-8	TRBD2	CASSLGARASGRLGVNTGELFF	TGTGCCAGCAGCTTAGGGGCTCGGGCTAGCGGGAGACTGGGGGTGAACACCGGGGAGCTGTTTTTT
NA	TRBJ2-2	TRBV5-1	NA	CASSLVVSTGELFF	TGCGCCAGCAGCTTGGTAGTTTCCACCGGGGAGCTGTTTTTT
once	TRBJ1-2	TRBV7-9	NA	CASSLQANYGYTF	TGTGCCAGCAGCTTACAAGCTAACTATGGCTACACCTTC
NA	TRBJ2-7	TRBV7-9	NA	CASSKGLVYEQYF	TGTGCCAGCAGCAAGGGTCTGGTTTACGAGCAGTACTTC
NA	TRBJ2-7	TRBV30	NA	CAWSRRGGLYYEQYF	TGTGCCTGGAGTCGCAGAGGTGGGCTCTACTACGAGCAGTACTTC
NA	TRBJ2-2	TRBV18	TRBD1	CASSSLGQGYNTGELFF	TGTGCCAGCTCATCGCTGGGACAGGGGTATAACACCGGGGAGCTGTTTTTT
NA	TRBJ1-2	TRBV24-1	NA	CATSDPGTANYGYTF	TGTGCCACCAGTGATCCCGGGACCGCTAACTATGGCTACACCTTC